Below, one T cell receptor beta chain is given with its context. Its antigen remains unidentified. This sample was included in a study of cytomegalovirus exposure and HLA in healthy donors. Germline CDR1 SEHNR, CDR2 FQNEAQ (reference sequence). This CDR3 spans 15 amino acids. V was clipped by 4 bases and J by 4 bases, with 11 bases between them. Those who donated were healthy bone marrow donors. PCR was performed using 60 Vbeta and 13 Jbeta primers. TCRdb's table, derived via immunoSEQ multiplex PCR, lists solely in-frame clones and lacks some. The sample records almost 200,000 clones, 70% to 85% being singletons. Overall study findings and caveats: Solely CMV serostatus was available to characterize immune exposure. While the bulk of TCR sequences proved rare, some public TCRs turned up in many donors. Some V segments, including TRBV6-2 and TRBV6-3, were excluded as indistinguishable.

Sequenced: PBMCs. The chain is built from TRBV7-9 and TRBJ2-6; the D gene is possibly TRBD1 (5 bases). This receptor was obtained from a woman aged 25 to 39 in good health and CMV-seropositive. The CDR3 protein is CASSSRVSGANVLTF. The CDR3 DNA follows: TGTGCCAGCAGCTCCAGGGTATCCGGGGCCAACGTCCTGACTTTC.